Below, one T cell receptor beta chain is given with its context. The PCR used 60 Vbeta and 13 Jbeta primers. Original processing notes: A follow-up analysis tallied tens of millions of unique TCR beta chains, roughly 11 million shared. Sequenced by immunoSEQ multiplex PCR; TCRdb stores in-frame clones only, minus some. V, J and clone size reflect that table, while D and trimming were determined from the DNA. Found here are about 86,000 clones, about 70% of them singletons; the top ten hold approximately 5.7%. This CDR3 is built from 14 residues. Germline values: CDR1 SGHTA, CDR2 FQGNSA. V lost 1 base and J lost 10, with 14 bases in between. The source of the sample is a study of cytomegalovirus exposure and HLA in healthy donors. About the research overall: A data release that came early held 80 million to 95 million unique TCRs from HLA-typed donors.

This receptor was obtained from a woman between 45 and 60 years old in good health and CMV-seropositive. Sequencing used PBMCs. The chain links TRBV7-2 to TRBJ2-1, with D tentatively TRBD2 (6 bases). The CDR3 region is CASSLGVGTYEQFF. The CDR3 DNA follows: TGTGCCAGCAGCTTAGGCGTTGGGACTTACGAGCAGTTCTTC. The whole variable domain, filled in from reference TRBV7-2 and TRBJ2-1, reads GAGVSQSPSNKVTEKGKDVELRCDPISGHTALYWYRQSLGQGLEFLIYFQGNSAPDKSGLPSDRFSAERTGGSVSTLTIQRTQQEDSAVYLCASSLGVGTYEQFFGPGTRLTVL.